The entry that follows covers one TCR beta chain sequence. Antigen: not known. This record comes from a study of response to subunit inactivated influenza vaccine. The study's findings and limits: Authors proposed each seasonal influenza vaccination draws in few new T cells.

Trimming took 0 bases from V and 2 from J; bases not matched to a gene: 3. Germline V CDR1 and CDR2: DFQATT, SNEGSKA (reference sequence). The CDR3 is 16 amino acids. TCRdb re-derived calls from the RT-PCR reads in MiXCR, one entry per CDR3 protein. Of about 780,000 distinct CDR3 sequences detected, around a sixth appear once; the ten largest clones hold approximately 10%. The gene calls are TRBV20-1 and TRBJ2-3, with 12 bases identical to TRBD2. This clonotype originated in a man in his fifties who received an inactivated influenza vaccine. The sample consisted of PBMCs from blood, taken 4 to 6 days after vaccination. The CDR3 DNA is TGCAGTGCTAGAGATGCTAGCGGGAGGGCCACAGATACGCAGTATTTT. It yields the protein CSARDASGRATDTQYF.